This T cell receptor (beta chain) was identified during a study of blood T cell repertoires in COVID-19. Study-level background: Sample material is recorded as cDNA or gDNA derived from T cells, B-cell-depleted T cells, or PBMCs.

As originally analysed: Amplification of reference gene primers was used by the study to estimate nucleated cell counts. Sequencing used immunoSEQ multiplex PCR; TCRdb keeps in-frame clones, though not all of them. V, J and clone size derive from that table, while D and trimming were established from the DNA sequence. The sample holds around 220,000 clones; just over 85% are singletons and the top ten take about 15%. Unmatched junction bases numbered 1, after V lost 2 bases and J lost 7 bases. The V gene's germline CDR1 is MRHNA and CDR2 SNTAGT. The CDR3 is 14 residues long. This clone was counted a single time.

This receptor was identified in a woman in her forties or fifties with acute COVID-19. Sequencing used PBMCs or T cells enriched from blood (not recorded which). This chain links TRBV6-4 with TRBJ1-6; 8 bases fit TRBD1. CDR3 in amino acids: CASSDGQGNSPLHF. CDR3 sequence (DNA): TGTGCCAGCAGTGACGGACAGGGCAATTCACCCCTCCACTTT.